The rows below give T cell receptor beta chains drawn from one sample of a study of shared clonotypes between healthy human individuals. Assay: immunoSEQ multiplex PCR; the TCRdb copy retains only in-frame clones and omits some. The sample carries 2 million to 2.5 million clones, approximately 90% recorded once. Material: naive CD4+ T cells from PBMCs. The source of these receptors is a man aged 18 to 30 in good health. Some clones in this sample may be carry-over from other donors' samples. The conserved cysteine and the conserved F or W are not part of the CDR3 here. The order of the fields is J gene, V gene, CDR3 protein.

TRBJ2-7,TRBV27,ASSLTASGSSYEQY
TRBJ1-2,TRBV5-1,ASSPGTPSESGYT
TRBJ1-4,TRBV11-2,ASSLAQGGEKLF
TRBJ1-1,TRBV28,ASSSLRGTGNTEAF
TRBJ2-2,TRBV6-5,ASSRSAVNTGELF
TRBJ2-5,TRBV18,ASSLGTVWETQY
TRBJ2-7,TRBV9,ASSPRGEVGFREQY
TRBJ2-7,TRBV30,AWSVGTGTGIQY
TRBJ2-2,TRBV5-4,ASKGRTGTDTGELF
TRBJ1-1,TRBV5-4,ASSFRRLGPNTEAF
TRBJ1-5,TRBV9,ASSRGAGNQPQH
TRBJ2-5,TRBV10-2,ASSEGLAFMETQY
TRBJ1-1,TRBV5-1,ASGEVNTEAF
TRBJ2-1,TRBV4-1,ASSLGGVSSYNEQF
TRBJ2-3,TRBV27,ASSLGYRGTGTDTQY
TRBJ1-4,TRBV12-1,ASSPGTGEARAASHGGLF
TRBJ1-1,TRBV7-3,ASSQIPTGAAPAF
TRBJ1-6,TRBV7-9,ARGVTGTEILH
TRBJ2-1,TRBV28,ASREGTASVNEQF
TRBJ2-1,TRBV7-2,ASSFNSGTHYNEQF